This TCR beta chain was sequenced for a study of cytomegalovirus exposure and HLA in healthy donors. About this clone itself: Its antigen is not identified.

With 60 Vbeta and 13 Jbeta primers, the PCR was carried out. The table came from immunoSEQ multiplex PCR; TCRdb's copy has only in-frame clones and leaves some out. This table has more than 95,000 clones, 75% to 85% appearing once. Study-wide points: Overall, 164 TCR beta chains were annotated as cytomegalovirus-associated.

Germline assignment: CDR1 SGHTA and CDR2 FQGNSA. The CDR3 covers 14 residues. The ends lost 4 bases at V and 11 bases at J; junction bases unmatched: 8. Sequencing was performed on PBMCs. This clonotype was obtained from a man aged 18 to 35 in good health and CMV-seronegative. This sequence joins TRBV7-2 and TRBJ2-7; 13 nucleotides match TRBD2. The CDR3 region is CASSSRLAGGREYF. The CDR3, as DNA: TGTGCCAGCAGCTCCCGACTAGCGGGAGGCCGGGAGTACTTC.